The clone carrying this T cell receptor beta chain showed up just a few times. What it binds is not known. Germline and junction disagree at one end, which may indicate a read error. The data originate from a study of T cells in Graves' hyperthyroidism and ophthalmopathy. Amplification of TCR beta CDR3 regions used RNA as the template. RT-PCR in the first round (using the HTBI primer set) targeted the TCR CDR3. TCRdb called the multiplex PCR reads again in MiXCR, with one record for every CDR3 protein. Of about 640,000 distinct CDR3 sequences listed, approximately 15% are singletons. This CDR3 has 12 amino acids. CDR1 MNHEY and CDR2 SMNVEV come from the germline V gene (reference sequence). Study-wide results and caveats: Ophthalmopathy was distinguished from stable hyperthyroidism by 13 V-J signatures.

Uncontrolled infection, other autoimmune disease, pregnancy or lactation disqualified patients from enrolment. Using 10 ml of fresh peripheral blood, PBMCs were prepared. The sequencing sample was made of blood. The rearrangement joins TRBV27 to TRBJ1-1; D perhaps matches TRBD1 (6 bases). This TCR was sampled from a woman between 45 and 65 years old with Graves' ophthalmopathy. The CDR3: CASSEGHTKAFF. The CDR3 DNA reads TGTGCCAGCAGCGAGGGACACACTAAAGCTTTCTTT.